These 32 T cell receptor beta chains share one sample of origin, sequenced in a study of blood T cell repertoires in COVID-19. Clones were read by immunoSEQ multiplex PCR, and TCRdb kept only the in-frame ones, dropping some. The sample consists of about 270,000 clones, approximately 86% of them appearing once. The specimen sequenced was peripheral blood. All receptors come from a man aged 35 to 55 with active or convalescent COVID-19.

The chain has TRBV6-1 and TRBJ2-7, with 11 positions matching TRBD2. J gave up 6 bases and V 3 bases, and 19 bases lay outside the gene matches. The germline V gene has CDR1 MNHNS and CDR2 SASEGT. This CDR3 comprises 19 residues. DNA of the CDR3: TGTGCCAGCAGTGATCTCCTGGGTAGCGGGAGGGCCAGGGGCGGCGAGCAGTACTTC. This encodes CASSDLLGSGRARGGEQYF.

The chain couples TRBV5-1 to TRBJ1-5; TRBD1 matches at 8 bases. This CDR3 is 16 amino acids long. Germline CDR1 SGHRS, CDR2 YFSETQ. V trimming: 4 bases; J trimming: 7 bases; junction bases outside the gene matches: 13. The CDR3 protein is CASSPGPSQGGQPQHF. The CDR3 region has the DNA TGCGCCAGCAGCCCGGGGCCTTCACAGGGGGGGCAGCCCCAGCATTTT.

The chain recombines TRBV4-2 with TRBJ2-1; possible D gene TRBD2, 5 bases. The ends were cut back, 0 bases at V and 9 bases at J, with 6 bases in the middle. CDR1 is LGHNA, CDR2 YNFKEQ, per germline. The CDR3 sequence is 12 residues long. The CDR3 loop reads CASSQDRGEQFF. The CDR3 DNA reads TGTGCCAGCAGCCAAGATCGGGGTGAGCAGTTCTTC.

The V gene is TRBV12-3 or TRBV12-4, the J gene TRBJ1-1; tentatively, D is TRBD1 (5 bases). V gave up 5 bases and J gave up 11 bases, with 15 bases separating them. This CDR3 comprises 12 residues. The CDR3 loop reads CASSPNGGRAFF. The DNA of the CDR3 is TGTGCCAGCAGTCCAAACGGGGGGAGGGCTTTCTTT.

This chain connects TRBV5-1 to TRBJ2-5, with 13 bases that match TRBD2. Germline CDR1 is SGHRS and CDR2 is YFSETQ. The CDR3 is 17 amino acids. V lost 4 bases, J lost 0 bases, and 6 bases stayed unmatched. As DNA, the CDR3 is TGCGCCAGCAGCAGGACTAGCGGGAGTTTGTACCAAGAGACCCAGTACTTC. Translated: CASSRTSGSLYQETQYF. The full variable domain, rest sourced from reference TRBV5-1 and TRBJ2-5, is KAGVTQTPRYLIKTRGQQVTLSCSPISGHRSVSWYQQTPGQGLQFLFEYFSETQRNKGNFPGRFSGRQFSNSRSEMNVSTLELGDSALYLCASSRTSGSLYQETQYFGPGTRLLVL.

The chain has TRBV24-1 and TRBJ1-5; possibly TRBD1 for D (6 bases). With 5 bases removed from V and 6 bases from J, the gap between germline ends came to 13 bases. CDR3 length: 14 amino acids. CDR1 is KGHDR and CDR2 is SFDVKD in the germline V gene. The CDR3 nucleotides are TGTGCCACCAGTGCCCCGGGAGGGGGTCAGCCCCAGCATTTT. Translation gives CATSAPGGGQPQHF.

The V call is TRBV6-5, the J call TRBJ2-1; D is ambiguous. This CDR3 comprises 13 residues. Trimming removed 1 base from V and 10 bases from J, with 11 bases in between. Germline-derived CDR1 and CDR2 are MNHEY and SVGAGI. This chain's CDR3 is CASSYLSAGEQFF. In DNA form, the CDR3 reads TGTGCCAGCAGTTACTTGTCGGCCGGGGAGCAGTTCTTC.

The chain employs TRBV4-1 and TRBJ2-7; 7 positions match TRBD1. The CDR3 length is 14 residues. Germline V gene data show CDR1 as MGHRA and CDR2 as YSYEKL. Trimming removed 5 bases from V and 3 bases from J; junction bases left unmatched: 7. CDR3 nucleotides: TGCGCCAGCAGCTCCCGGACAGGCCGCTACGAGCAGTACTTC. This translates into CASSSRTGRYEQYF.

The rearrangement uses TRBV2 and TRBJ2-4; D remains unclear. The V and J ends lost 4 bases and 0 bases respectively, with 10 bases between them. This CDR3 has 15 amino acids. In germline, CDR1 is SNHLY, CDR2 FYNNEI. CDR3 bases: TGTGCCAGCAGTGTCGCCGAGCTAGCCAAAAACATTCAGTACTTC. Amino acid sequence: CASSVAELAKNIQYF.

This chain uses TRBV5-1 with TRBJ1-6, with D perhaps matching TRBD1 (5 bases). The CDR3 is 14 residues long. Germline V gene lookup returns CDR1 SGHRS and CDR2 YFSETQ. Trimming removed 4 bases from V and 8 bases from J, with 13 bases in between. CDR3 nucleotides: TGCGCCAGCAGCACCGAAACAGGTTATTCACCCCTCCACTTT. Translated: CASSTETGYSPLHF.

The gene calls are TRBV24-1 and TRBJ2-2; maybe TRBD1 (6 bases). Looked up from germline, CDR1 is KGHDR and CDR2 is SFDVKD. Trimming cost V 5 bases and J 5 bases, with 14 bases left between them. The CDR3 has 15 residues. CDR3 DNA: TGTGCCACCAGTGTAGCAGGGGACATAACCGGGGAGCTGTTTTTT. Translation: CATSVAGDITGELFF.

This clone came up a few times. The V and J genes are TRBV27 and TRBJ1-5; D may be TRBD1 (5 bases). Germline assignment: CDR1 MNHEY and CDR2 SMNVEV (reference sequence). With 5 bases removed from V and 2 bases from J, the gap between germline ends came to 7 bases. This CDR3 has 13 residues. CDR3 DNA sequence: TGTGCCAGCAGTAAAGGGGGCAATCAGCCCCAGCATTTT. Amino acids: CASSKGGNQPQHF.

The chain is built from TRBV5-1 and TRBJ2-7; the match to TRBD2 covers 13 bases. The trim removed 4 bases at V and 3 bases at J, leaving 1 base unmatched. The length of the CDR3 is 14 residues. The germline V gene encodes CDR1 SGHRS and CDR2 YFSETQ. The CDR3 sequence: CASSRTSGSYEQYF. The CDR3 DNA sequence: TGCGCCAGCAGCCGGACTAGCGGGAGCTACGAGCAGTACTTC. Full variable domain (missing parts from reference TRBV5-1 and TRBJ2-7): KAGVTQTPRYLIKTRGQQVTLSCSPISGHRSVSWYQQTPGQGLQFLFEYFSETQRNKGNFPGRFSGRQFSNSRSEMNVSTLELGDSALYLCASSRTSGSYEQYFGPGTRLTVT.

The V gene is TRBV6-5, the J gene TRBJ1-5, with 10 nucleotides matching TRBD1. Germline CDR1 MNHEY, CDR2 SVGAGI. The CDR3 contains 15 residues. The CDR3 region has the DNA TGTGTTACGTCCGCAGGGACAGGGGGCAATCAGCCCCAGCATTTT. Translation gives CVTSAGTGGNQPQHF.

The chain links TRBV11-2 to TRBJ2-2; D not certain. The germline V gene encodes CDR1 SGHAT and CDR2 FQNNGV. The CDR3 loop spans 15 amino acids. Deletions cut 1 base from V and 2 bases from J, with 8 bases between. CDR3 sequence reads: CASSLVSGNTGELFF. The CDR3 region has the DNA TGTGCCAGCAGCTTAGTATCCGGTAACACCGGGGAGCTGTTTTTT.

The J gene is TRBJ1-5, the V gene TRBV5-1, with TRBD1 matching over 8 bases. The CDR3 length is 17 residues. V was pared by 0 bases and J by 4 bases, with 9 bases of the junction left unmatched. Per germline, CDR1 SGHRS and CDR2 YFSETQ. CDR3 sequence: CASSLGLTGGVNQPQHF. For the CDR3, the DNA is TGCGCCAGCAGCTTGGGCCTTACAGGGGGAGTAAATCAGCCCCAGCATTTT. Full variable domain (rest looked up from reference TRBV5-1 and TRBJ1-5): KAGVTQTPRYLIKTRGQQVTLSCSPISGHRSVSWYQQTPGQGLQFLFEYFSETQRNKGNFPGRFSGRQFSNSRSEMNVSTLELGDSALYLCASSLGLTGGVNQPQHFGDGTRLSIL.

J is TRBJ1-5 and V is TRBV4-1; a weak D match, TRBD1 (6 bases). The germline V gene encodes CDR1 MGHRA and CDR2 YSYEKL. Trimming took 0 bases from V and 6 from J, leaving 12 bases between them. CDR3 length equals 15 residues. This CDR3 reads CASSQEVDSAQPQHF. The CDR3 bases are TGCGCCAGCAGCCAAGAAGTGGACAGTGCTCAGCCCCAGCATTTT.

The chain uses TRBV9 and TRBJ1-1; 7 bases match TRBD1. The trim removed 1 base at V and 2 bases at J, leaving 8 bases unmatched. In germline, CDR1 is SGDLS, CDR2 YYNGEE. This CDR3 is built from 16 residues. The CDR3 reads CASSVRAGGLNTEAFF. DNA of the CDR3: TGTGCCAGCAGCGTAAGGGCAGGGGGGTTAAACACTGAAGCTTTCTTT.

The V gene is TRBV4-1, the J gene TRBJ1-3; possibly TRBD1 for D (5 bases). Deletions cut 4 bases from V and 6 bases from J, with 16 bases between. The CDR3 is 15 residues long. Germline V gives CDR1 MGHRA, CDR2 YSYEKL. The CDR3 loop is CASSPGGHRKNTIYF. The CDR3 DNA is TGCGCCAGCAGCCCGGGAGGACATCGTAAAAACACCATATATTTT.

J is TRBJ1-1 and V is TRBV5-4, with D tentatively TRBD1 (5 bases). In germline, CDR1 is SGHNT, CDR2 YYREEE (reference sequence). CDR3 length: 14 amino acids. Trimming cost V 4 bases and J 2 bases, with 12 bases left between them. The chain's CDR3 is CASSPGTYNTEAFF. The CDR3 nucleotides read TGTGCCAGCAGCCCGGGGACTTACAACACTGAAGCTTTCTTT.

This chain uses TRBV6-5 with TRBJ1-2; D may be TRBD1 (6 bases). Germline lookup yields CDR1 MNHEY and CDR2 SVGAGI. Between the trimmed V and J ends, which lost 4 bases and 1 base, there was a span of 13 bases. The CDR3 runs to 15 residues. The CDR3 nucleotides read TGTGCCAGCAGTTCCGGGACACCTCTTAACTATGGCTACACCTTC. Amino acid sequence: CASSSGTPLNYGYTF.

This sequence joins TRBV2 and TRBJ1-5; D remains ambiguous. Germline lookup yields CDR1 SNHLY and CDR2 FYNNEI. V was cut by 3 bases and J by 4 bases, with 13 bases left in between. The CDR3 is 15 residues long. CDR3 in DNA: TGTGCCAGCAGTGATGGCATCGTTTCGAATCAGCCCCAGCATTTT. Protein sequence: CASSDGIVSNQPQHF.

This clone has just a few counts. V and J are TRBV29-1 and TRBJ1-1; 8 nucleotides align to TRBD1. The CDR3 sequence is 12 residues long. Germline CDR1 is SQVTM and CDR2 is ANQGSEA. V shed 6 bases and J 5 bases; nucleotides not matched to a gene: 5. CDR3: CSVQQGGTEAFF. Written as DNA, the CDR3 is TGCAGCGTCCAACAGGGGGGGACTGAAGCTTTCTTT. Supplemented by reference TRBV29-1 and TRBJ1-1, the full variable domain reads SAVISQKPSRDICQRGTSLTIQCQVDSQVTMMFWYRQQPGQSLTLIATANQGSEATYESGFVIDKFPISRPNLTFSTLTVSNMSPEDSSIYLCSVQQGGTEAFFGQGTRLTVV.

The rearrangement joins TRBV29-1 to TRBJ2-3; maybe TRBD2 (5 bases). The V gene lost 2 bases and the J gene lost 2 bases, with 5 bases spanning the gap. Per the germline V gene, CDR1 is SQVTM and CDR2 is ANQGSEA. This CDR3 region has 12 residues. The CDR3 region has the DNA TGCAGCGTTGAACGGGACACAGATACGCAGTATTTT. This translates into CSVERDTDTQYF.

The rearrangement uses TRBV11-3 and TRBJ2-7, with TRBD2 matching 7 bases. This CDR3 region has 17 residues. Germline loops: CDR1 SGHNT, CDR2 YENEEA. The V and J ends lost 5 bases and 6 bases, in that order; junction bases with no gene match: 19. CDR3 region: CASSPPSASGLIGEQYF. Written as DNA, the CDR3 is TGTGCCAGCAGCCCGCCCTCGGCTAGCGGCCTTATTGGCGAGCAGTACTTC. Using reference TRBV11-3 and TRBJ2-7 for the parts outside the CDR3, the full variable domain is EAGVVQSPRYKIIEKKQPVAFWCNPISGHNTLYWYLQNLGQGPELLIRYENEEAVDDSQLPKDRFSAERLKGVDSTLKIQPAELGDSAVYLCASSPPSASGLIGEQYFGPGTRLTVT.

This rearrangement joins TRBV29-1 to TRBJ2-7, with 8 bases matching TRBD1. This CDR3 is 15 amino acids long. After removal of 3 bases from V and 1 base from J, the junction contained 8 bases not matched to a gene. Germline V gene data show CDR1 as SQVTM and CDR2 as ANQGSEA. The CDR3 DNA sequence: TGCAGCGTTGACTTATCGGACAGGGAGTCCTACGAGCAGTACTTC. This encodes CSVDLSDRESYEQYF.

The chain carries TRBV4-1 and TRBJ2-1; TRBD2 is a possible D gene (5 bases). Between the trimmed V and J ends, which lost 3 bases and 0 bases, there was a span of 15 bases. The CDR3 spans 17 residues. Germline V CDR1 and CDR2: MGHRA, YSYEKL. The CDR3 sequence is CASSQVQAESSYNEQFF. CDR3 in DNA: TGCGCCAGCAGCCAGGTACAAGCGGAGAGCTCCTACAATGAGCAGTTCTTC.

This rearrangement joins TRBV27 to TRBJ2-7; 8 nucleotides match TRBD1. This CDR3 spans 13 amino acids. J lost 4 bases, V lost 3 bases, and 2 bases had no gene match. Per germline, CDR1 MNHEY and CDR2 SMNVEV (reference sequence). CDR3 residues: CASSFGQGYEQYF. The CDR3 nucleotides are TGTGCCAGCAGTTTTGGACAGGGATACGAGCAGTACTTC.

This clone showed up just a few times. The chain is built from TRBV6-2 or TRBV6-3 and TRBJ2-7; D may be TRBD1 (6 bases). CDR1 and CDR2 (germline): MNHEY, SVGEGT. The V end was cut by 5 bases, the J end by 5 bases, with 16 bases between. The CDR3 runs to 14 residues. The CDR3 reads CASSVLRTVDEQYF. CDR3 nucleotides: TGTGCCAGCAGTGTACTGCGGACAGTTGACGAGCAGTACTTC.

In this sample, this clone turned up a few times. The J gene is TRBJ2-1, the V gene TRBV19; possibly TRBD2 for D (5 bases). The CDR3 is made up of 15 amino acids. Trimming shortened V by 0 bases and J by 9 bases, and 15 bases separated the two germline ends. In germline, CDR1 is LNHDA, CDR2 SQIVND (reference sequence). The CDR3 bases are TGTGCCAGTAGTATAGATGGGCCGGGGAGCAGTGAGCAGTTCTTC. Amino acid sequence: CASSIDGPGSSEQFF.

The rearrangement uses TRBV3-1 (or the pseudogene TRBV3-2) and TRBJ1-2; 10 nucleotides line up with TRBD1. J gave up 4 bases and V 2 bases, and 10 bases lay outside the gene matches. This CDR3 comprises 17 residues. From germline, CDR1 is LGHDT and CDR2 YNNKEL (reference sequence). The CDR3 bases are TGTGCCAGCAGCCAATCGTGGGACAGGGGCTTCGGCTATGGCTACACCTTC. It is translated as CASSQSWDRGFGYGYTF.

The V gene is TRBV19, the J gene TRBJ2-7, with 8 bases that match TRBD1. The CDR3 spans 14 residues. CDR1 LNHDA and CDR2 SQIVND come from the germline V gene (reference sequence). V was clipped by 4 bases and J by 6 bases; unmatched bases: 8. The CDR3 sequence: CASSSQGATGEQYF. In nucleotides, the CDR3 is TGTGCCAGTAGTAGCCAGGGGGCAACGGGCGAGCAGTACTTC. The full variable domain, rest sourced from reference TRBV19 and TRBJ2-7, is DGGITQSPKYLFRKEGQNVTLSCEQNLNHDAMYWYRQDPGQGLRLIYYSQIVNDFQKGDIAEGYSVSREKKESFPLTVTSAQKNPTAFYLCASSSQGATGEQYFGPGTRLTVT.